This TCR beta chain was sequenced during a study of cytotoxic CD8 clonotypes in ibrutinib-treated CLL (dated by TCRdb to about 2021). For context, the study as a whole: The cohort was composed of some twelve relapsed/refractory and around 15 treatment-naive patients; IGHV unmutated status was identified in about 17 patients. Of the roughly 86 people in the trial, about two dozen had longitudinal samples available. Responses were partial in some 24 patients and complete in 2; after median around 65 months follow-up, some 15 stayed in remission and roughly twelve progressed. Cryopreserved peripheral blood mononuclear cells were obtained before treatment, at response, and at either sustained remission or disease progression. On average, each sample yielded 250,000 to 300,000 productive templates and tens of thousands of productive rearrangements. Response samples were obtained after a median of roughly 13 months of treatment, with a range of roughly 6 to 40 months. Results the study describes overall, beyond this receptor: Sampling times were not matched between sustained-remission and progressing patients, and lymph node repertoires were not studied. Baseline clonality exceeded that of age-matched healthy donors and correlated strongly with circulating CD8+ T-cell counts. Clonality rose at ibrutinib response, remained stable during sustained remission, and dropped back toward baseline at progression. Public clonotypes were rare and either shrank or stayed stable during treatment, and the rise in clonality at ibrutinib response reflected expansion of private clonotypes.

For TCR beta library preparation, around 2 micrograms of genomic DNA were isolated from cryopreserved PBMCs. Longitudinal blood samples from CLL patients on ibrutinib monotherapy underwent high-throughput TCR beta sequencing. Patients were enrolled in a phase 2 open-label single-center ibrutinib monotherapy trial. In the case of this clone: Its recognized antigen is unknown. No quality values exist for individual bases; no much larger clone is one base distant.

The CDR3 goes from the cysteine to the phenylalanine over 16 residues. Just CDR3 DNA is preserved here, 48 bases in frame from base 1. CDR1 and CDR2 are drawn from the germline V gene: MGHRA, YSYEKL. V and J are trimmed by 1 base and 3 bases, and the gene matches miss 2 bases of the junction. Each clonotype received, on average, 10x coverage in deep resolution sequencing performed on a MiSeq, where the target depth lay between 1 in 1 million and 1 in 200,000 T cells. TCR beta libraries were generated with the immunoSEQ hsTCRB Kit. In the paper's pipeline: ImmunoSEQ Data Assistant and ImmunoSEQ Analyzer were used for data analysis, and V, D and J genes were assigned according to IMGT definitions. Clonality, which ranges from 0 to 1, was calculated by subtracting the normalized Shannon entropy of productive rearrangement frequencies from one. Public clonotype analysis was restricted to overrepresented clonotypes comprising at least 0.05% of each patient's repertoire. Approximately 12 age-matched healthy donor repertoires from immuneACCESS were used as controls for clonality. TCRdb took this table from immuneACCESS and kept in-frame rearrangements with V and J called. Such tables lack part of the clones; where checked against another copy, unresolved V genes explain under half of the gap, and the rest is unexplained. D and trimming were read from the DNA, whereas the V and J calls and clone size are those reported in that table. The sample table shows 30,000 to 40,000 clones, and 69% are seen once. 25% to 35% of the sample goes to the ten largest clones.

This specimen consisted of PBMCs, obtained before ibrutinib treatment. The V and J segments used are TRBV4-1 and TRBJ1-3; TRBD1 lines up with 11 middle nucleotides. The receptor was isolated from a human donor with chronic lymphocytic leukemia. The DNA sequence is given as TGCGCCAGCAGCCAAGTGGACAGGGGGCTTGGAAACACCATATATTTT. Its coded protein is CASSQVDRGLGNTIYF.